Below, 15 T cell receptor beta chains from the same sample are listed, as sequenced in a study of cytomegalovirus exposure and HLA in healthy donors. A multiplex PCR was run with 60 Vbeta primers and 13 Jbeta primers. Using immunoSEQ multiplex PCR, the repertoire was profiled, and TCRdb retains in-frame clones only, with some absent. The data contain fewer than 200,000 clones, 80% to 85% of them singletons. The sample taken for sequencing was PBMCs. The receptors stem from a woman in her 30s in good health and CMV-seronegative.

The CDR3, as DNA: TGTGCCAGCAGTTCCGGACTAGCCAAAAACATTCAGTACTTC. Translated: CASSSGLAKNIQYF. V and J are TRBV9 and TRBJ2-4; tentatively, D is TRBD2 (5 bases). The CDR3 totals 14 residues. Deletions cut 5 bases from V and 0 bases from J, with 9 bases between. The germline gives CDR1 SGDLS, CDR2 YYNGEE.

A note on this clone: A junction end diverges from the germline sequence, so it may reflect a read error. J is TRBJ2-6 and V is TRBV13, with D possibly being TRBD1 (7 bases). Germline CDR1 reads PRHDT; CDR2 reads FYEKMQ (reference sequence). CDR3 length: 17 amino acids. In DNA, the CDR3 is TGTGCCAGCAGCTTAATGGAGGGGGCGACTGGGGCCAACGGCCTGACTTTC. Translated: CASSLMEGATGANGLTF.

The rearrangement links TRBV19 to TRBJ1-5, with 8 positions matching TRBD1. Unmatched junction bases numbered 8, after V lost 6 bases and J lost 4 bases. The CDR3 consists of 15 residues. Germline V gene lookup returns CDR1 LNHDA and CDR2 SQIVND (reference sequence). In DNA, the CDR3 is TGTGCCAGTAGCCCGGACAGGGCTACGAATCAGCCCCAGCATTTT. This encodes CASSPDRATNQPQHF.

This clone was counted a single time. J is TRBJ1-4 and V is TRBV4-1, with D unclear. The CDR3 totals 13 residues. Trimming took 5 bases from V and 5 from J, leaving 9 bases between them. Germline assignment: CDR1 MGHRA and CDR2 YSYEKL. The CDR3 DNA sequence: TGCGCCAGCAGCTCGCGGGAGAATGAAAAACTGTTTTTT. The encoded protein is CASSSRENEKLFF.

The table lists this clone with a few counts. The gene calls are TRBV27 and TRBJ2-2, with 7 bases lining up with TRBD1. Germline values: CDR1 MNHEY, CDR2 SMNVEV (reference sequence). The CDR3 loop spans 17 amino acids. Trimming at V came to 5 bases and at J to 2 bases, leaving 11 bases not matched to a gene. Written as DNA, the CDR3 is TGTGCCAGCAGTCTCACACCCGGGACAGCCAACACCGGGGAGCTGTTTTTT. The encoded protein is CASSLTPGTANTGELFF.

The rearrangement uses TRBV6-5 and TRBJ1-1; D gene uncertain. Germline CDR1 is MNHEY and CDR2 is SVGAGI. The CDR3 length is 14 residues. Between the trimmed V and J ends, which lost 5 bases and 5 bases, there was a span of 15 bases. The CDR3: CASSREGLRTEAFF. CDR3 coding DNA: TGTGCCAGCAGTAGAGAGGGTTTGAGGACTGAAGCTTTCTTT.

V is TRBV30 and J is TRBJ1-4, with 7 bases matching TRBD1. The CDR3 sequence is 14 residues long. In germline, CDR1 is GTSNPN, CDR2 SVGIG (reference sequence). V lost 3 bases to trimming and J lost 5 bases; unmatched junction nucleotides: 6. Here the CDR3 DNA reads TGTGCCTGGAGAGGGACAGCGCTCAATGAAAAACTGTTTTTT. It translates to CAWRGTALNEKLFF.

This clone appeared a few times. The rearrangement joins TRBV7-2 to TRBJ2-5; possible D gene TRBD2, 6 bases. The CDR3 runs 18 residues. Germline V gene data show CDR1 as SGHTA and CDR2 as FQGNSA. The germline V and J ends were trimmed by 1 base and 2 bases, with 20 bases remaining between them. CDR3 loop: CASSLDEKTYLAQETQYF. The CDR3 DNA is TGTGCCAGCAGCTTAGATGAGAAAACTTATCTAGCGCAAGAGACCCAGTACTTC. Combining the CDR3 with reference TRBV7-2 and TRBJ2-5 gives the whole variable domain GAGVSQSPSNKVTEKGKDVELRCDPISGHTALYWYRQSLGQGLEFLIYFQGNSAPDKSGLPSDRFSAERTGGSVSTLTIQRTQQEDSAVYLCASSLDEKTYLAQETQYFGPGTRLLVL.

This chain joins TRBV5-1 and TRBJ2-1, with D possibly TRBD2 on 5 matching bases. The CDR3 consists of 15 residues. Trimming cost V 4 bases and J 0 bases, with 11 bases left between them. The germline gives CDR1 SGHRS, CDR2 YFSETQ. The DNA for the CDR3 is TGCGCCAGCAGCAGCGGCATCAGCTCCTACAATGAGCAGTTCTTC. It yields the protein CASSSGISSYNEQFF.

This chain links TRBV6-5 with TRBJ1-5; D is ambiguous. Germline V gene sequence: CDR1 MNHEY, CDR2 SVGAGI. CDR3 length: 15 amino acids. Trimming took 0 bases from V and 5 from J, leaving 11 bases between them. The DNA of the CDR3 is TGTGCCAGCAGTTACTCGAGAAGTTCTCATCAGCCCCAGCATTTT. Translation: CASSYSRSSHQPQHF.

The chain uses TRBV5-4 and TRBJ2-7; D is unclear. Germline CDR1 reads SGHNT; CDR2 reads YYREEE (reference sequence). V was cut by 0 bases and J by 1 base, with 11 bases left in between. The CDR3 contains 15 residues. The CDR3 is CASSLAGGRSYEQYF. The CDR3 bases are TGTGCCAGCAGCTTGGCCGGCGGCAGATCCTACGAGCAGTACTTC.

The chain links TRBV2 to TRBJ2-7; 9 nucleotides agree with TRBD1. Germline V gives CDR1 SNHLY, CDR2 FYNNEI. Losses at the gene ends were 6 bases for V and 5 bases for J; bases not matched to a gene: 11. The CDR3 is 15 residues long. CDR3 loop: CASSPKQGALHEQYF. The CDR3 nucleotides read TGTGCCAGCAGCCCGAAACAGGGGGCGTTACACGAGCAGTACTTC.

This chain uses TRBV5-1 with TRBJ2-3; TRBD1 aligns across 9 bases. This CDR3 comprises 15 residues. CDR1 and CDR2 from the germline V gene are SGHRS and YFSETQ. V lost 4 bases, J lost 2 bases, and 5 bases stayed unmatched. CDR3 coding DNA: TGCGCCAGCAGCCTACAGGGGGCGGACACAGATACGCAGTATTTT. As protein: CASSLQGADTDTQYF.

The chain employs TRBV5-1 and TRBJ1-6, with D tentatively TRBD1 (5 bases). The CDR3 runs to 14 residues. The germline V gene encodes CDR1 SGHRS and CDR2 YFSETQ. Deletions cut 1 base from V and 10 bases from J, with 12 bases between. The CDR3 loop is CASSLQGFRSPLHF. The CDR3 nucleotides are TGCGCCAGCAGCTTGCAGGGATTTAGGTCACCCCTCCACTTT.

The chain recombines TRBV19 with TRBJ2-1; the D gene is possibly TRBD2 (6 bases). This CDR3 spans 13 amino acids. V was clipped by 3 bases and J by 16 bases, with 19 bases between them. The germline V gene has CDR1 LNHDA and CDR2 SQIVND (reference sequence). In DNA, the CDR3 is TGTGCCAGTAGTATCCGGACTAATCCTATCCTTTTCTTC. It yields the protein CASSIRTNPILFF.